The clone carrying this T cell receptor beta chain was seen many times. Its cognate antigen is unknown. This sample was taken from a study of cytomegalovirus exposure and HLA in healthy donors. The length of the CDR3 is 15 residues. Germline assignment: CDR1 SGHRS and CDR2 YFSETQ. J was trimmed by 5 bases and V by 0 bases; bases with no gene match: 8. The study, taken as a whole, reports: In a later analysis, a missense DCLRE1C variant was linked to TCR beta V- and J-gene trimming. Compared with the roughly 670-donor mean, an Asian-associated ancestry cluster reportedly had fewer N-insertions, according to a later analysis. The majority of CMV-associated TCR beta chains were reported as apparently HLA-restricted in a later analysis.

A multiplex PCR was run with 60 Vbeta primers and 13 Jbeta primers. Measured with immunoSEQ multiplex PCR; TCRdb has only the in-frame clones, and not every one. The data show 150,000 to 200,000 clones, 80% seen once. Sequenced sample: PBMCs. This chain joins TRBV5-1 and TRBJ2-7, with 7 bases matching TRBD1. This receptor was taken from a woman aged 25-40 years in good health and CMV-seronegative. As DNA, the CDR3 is TGCGCCAGCAGCTTGGAGGACAGGACTTACAACGAGCAGTACTTC. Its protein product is CASSLEDRTYNEQYF.